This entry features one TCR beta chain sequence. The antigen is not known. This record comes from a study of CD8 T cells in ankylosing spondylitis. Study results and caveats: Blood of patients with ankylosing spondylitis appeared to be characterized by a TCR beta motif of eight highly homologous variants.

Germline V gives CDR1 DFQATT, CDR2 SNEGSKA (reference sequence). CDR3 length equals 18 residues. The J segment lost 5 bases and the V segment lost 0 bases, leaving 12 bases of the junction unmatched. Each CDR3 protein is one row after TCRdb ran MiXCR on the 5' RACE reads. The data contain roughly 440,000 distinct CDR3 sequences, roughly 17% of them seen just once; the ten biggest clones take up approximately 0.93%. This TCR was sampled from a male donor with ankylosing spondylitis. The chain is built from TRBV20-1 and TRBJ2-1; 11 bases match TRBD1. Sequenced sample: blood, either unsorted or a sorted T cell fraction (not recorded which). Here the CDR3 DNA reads TGCAGTGCTAGAGATGCGGGACAGGGGGTTCAACCCAACAATGAGCAGTTCTTC. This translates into CSARDAGQGVQPNNEQFF.